Shown below are 30 T cell receptor beta chains from a single sample sequenced in a study of CD8 T cells in Susac syndrome. With random hexamers, roughly 0.5 to 1 ug RNA was reverse transcribed. TCRdb reprocessed the immunoSEQ multiplex PCR reads via MiXCR and lists one record per CDR3 protein. There are fewer than 200,000 distinct CDR3 sequences in the sample; 85% to 95% occur only once, and 0.085% to 0.11% lies in the top ten. The sample was CD4+ T cells from PBMCs. The receptors shown here come from a human donor in good health.

The chain joins TRBV5-4 to TRBJ2-1; possible D gene TRBD1, 6 bases. Germline V gene sequence: CDR1 SGHNT, CDR2 YYREEE (reference sequence). CDR3 size: 13 residues. The V and J ends lost 2 bases and 8 bases respectively, with 11 bases between them. CDR3 bases: TGTGCCAGCAGCTTCTCACAGGGTGATGAGCAGTTCTTC. It encodes CASSFSQGDEQFF. The full variable domain, rest sourced from reference TRBV5-4 and TRBJ2-1, is ETGVTQSPTHLIKTRGQQVTLRCSSQSGHNTVSWYQQALGQGPQFIFQYYREEENGRGNFPPRFSGLQFPNYSSELNVNALELDDSALYLCASSFSQGDEQFFGPGTRLTVL.

CDR3 in amino acids: CASSAIGDRVREQYF. Here the CDR3 DNA reads TGTGCCAGCAGCGCTATAGGGGACAGGGTGAGGGAGCAGTACTTC. The rearrangement joins TRBV5-6 to TRBJ2-7, with TRBD1 matching 9 bases. With V trimmed by 4 bases and J by 7 bases, 12 bases remained unmatched. The CDR3 spans 15 residues. CDR1 SGHDT and CDR2 YYEEEE come from the germline V gene.

In nucleotides, the CDR3 is TGTGCCAGCAGCGCCGCCGGGACAGGAAATGAAAAACTGTTTTTT. Protein product: CASSAAGTGNEKLFF. The chain employs TRBV9 and TRBJ1-4; the match to TRBD1 covers 8 bases. Germline-derived CDR1 and CDR2 are SGDLS and YYNGEE. There are 15 residues in the CDR3. Losses at the gene ends were 3 bases for V and 5 bases for J; bases not matched to a gene: 6.

The chain links TRBV30 to TRBJ2-2; either TRBD1 or TRBD2 may fit D (5 bases each). The V gene's germline CDR1 is GTSNPN and CDR2 SVGIG (reference sequence). This CDR3 comprises 11 residues. Trimming left V 3 bases short and J 9 bases short, with 8 bases between. As DNA, the CDR3 is TGTGCCTGGAGCGAGGGGCGGGAGCTGTTTTTT. Its translation is CAWSEGRELFF.

Only one count was recorded for this clonotype. The chain joins TRBV19 to TRBJ1-2; D gene uncertain. Trimming cost V 11 bases and J 7 bases, with 17 bases left between them. The CDR3 covers 12 residues. Per germline, CDR1 LNHDA and CDR2 SQIVND (reference sequence). CDR3 protein: CAAGIRTAGYTF. The CDR3 DNA follows: TGTGCCGCAGGTATAAGGACGGCTGGCTACACCTTC.

The chain is built from TRBV20-1 and TRBJ1-1; 9 nucleotides agree with TRBD1. J lost 11 bases, V lost 0 bases, and 13 bases had no gene match. Germline V gene sequence: CDR1 DFQATT, CDR2 SNEGSKA (reference sequence). This CDR3 region has 15 residues. The CDR3 nucleotides read TGCAGTGCTAGAGATGGGCGGTGGTACAGGGGGCTGGCTTTCTTT. Protein product: CSARDGRWYRGLAFF.

The chain is built from TRBV20-1 and TRBJ2-7; tentative D call: TRBD1 (6 bases). V was pared by 5 bases and J by 2 bases, with 13 bases between. CDR3 length: 13 amino acids. Germline V gives CDR1 DFQATT, CDR2 SNEGSKA (reference sequence). CDR3 DNA sequence: TGCAGTGCTTCTACTGGACAGCCCTACGAGCAGTACTTC. This codes for CSASTGQPYEQYF.

This chain connects TRBV13 to TRBJ1-1; no definite D call. The length of the CDR3 is 14 residues. Germline-derived CDR1 and CDR2 are PRHDT and FYEKMQ (reference sequence). V lost 0 bases and J lost 0, with 5 bases in between. CDR3 sequence reads: CASSLGVMNTEAFF. The CDR3 DNA follows: TGTGCCAGCAGCTTAGGGGTCATGAACACTGAAGCTTTCTTT. The variable domain in full, with the rest retrieved from reference TRBV13 and TRBJ1-1, is AAGVIQSPRHLIKEKRETATLKCYPIPRHDTVYWYQQGPGQDPQFLISFYEKMQSDKGSIPDRFSAQQFSDYHSELNMSSLELGDSALYFCASSLGVMNTEAFFGQGTRLTVV.

The chain is built from TRBV18 and TRBJ2-1; D call uncertain. The CDR3 has 18 residues. V gave up 2 bases and J gave up 3 bases, with 20 bases separating them. Germline V CDR1 and CDR2: KGHSH, LQKENI. DNA of the CDR3: TGTGCCAGCTCACCAATTCAACTACAGCTACCTTACTACAATGAGCAGTTCTTC. Protein product: CASSPIQLQLPYYNEQFF.

This chain connects TRBV29-1 to TRBJ2-2, with no clear D. This CDR3 has 13 amino acids. From germline, CDR1 is SQVTM and CDR2 ANQGSEA. V gave up 4 bases and J gave up 3 bases, with 9 bases separating them. The CDR3 DNA follows: TGCAGCGTTGTTCCCGCCGACACCGGGGAGCTGTTTTTT. Its protein product is CSVVPADTGELFF.

This clonotype was picked up one time. The rearrangement links TRBV6-2 or TRBV6-3 to TRBJ2-7; TRBD2 is a possible D gene (5 bases). Germline V lookup: CDR1 MNHEY, CDR2 SVGEGT. The CDR3 spans 15 residues. The V end lost 2 bases, the J end lost 7 bases, and 18 bases lay between the germline ends. CDR3 DNA sequence: TGTGCCAGCAGTTACGAGGGCAGGACCCTCGGGGAGCAGTACTTC. It is translated as CASSYEGRTLGEQYF.

This chain links TRBV4-2 with TRBJ1-5; no reliable D call. V lost 0 bases to trimming and J lost 6 bases, with 6 bases between them. Germline assignment: CDR1 LGHNA and CDR2 YNFKEQ. This CDR3 has 13 amino acids. CDR3 loop: CASSQDLRQPQHF. CDR3 bases: TGTGCCAGCAGCCAAGATTTGCGTCAGCCCCAGCATTTT.

The chain is built from TRBV28 and TRBJ2-2; the D gene is possibly TRBD2 (5 bases). This CDR3 comprises 14 residues. Per germline, CDR1 MDHEN and CDR2 SYDVKM. V lost 7 bases to trimming and J lost 2 bases, with 11 bases between them. The CDR3 protein is CASTPRGNTGELFF. The CDR3, as DNA: TGTGCCAGCACCCCCCGGGGTAACACCGGGGAGCTGTTTTTT.

In its sample, this clonotype was seen once. One junction end disagrees with the germline gene, perhaps due to a read error. The J gene is TRBJ2-7, the V gene TRBV28; D gene uncertain. This CDR3 has 11 amino acids. In germline, CDR1 is MDHEN, CDR2 SYDVKM. The CDR3 region is CASSLVDEQYF. Written as DNA, the CDR3 is TGTGCCAGCAGTTTAGTGGACGAACAGTACTTC. The variable domain in full, completed from reference TRBV28 and TRBJ2-7, reads DVKVTQSSRYLVKRTGEKVFLECVQDMDHENMFWYRQDPGLGLRLIYFSYDVKMKEKGDIPEGYSVSREKKERFSLILESASTNQTSMYLCASSLVDEQYFGPGTRLTVT.

The chain carries TRBV2 and TRBJ2-7; D perhaps matches TRBD1 (6 bases). The ends were cut back, 3 bases at V and 4 bases at J, with 10 bases in the middle. Looked up from germline, CDR1 is SNHLY and CDR2 is FYNNEI. The CDR3 totals 13 residues. CDR3 nucleotides: TGTGCCAGCAGTGATCAGGGGTGGTACGAGCAGTACTTC. Its protein is CASSDQGWYEQYF.

This chain connects TRBV29-1 to TRBJ2-4; unclear D gene. Trimming shortened V by 7 bases and J by 1 base, and 14 bases separated the two germline ends. This CDR3 spans 14 amino acids. Germline-derived CDR1 and CDR2 are SQVTM and ANQGSEA. Here the CDR3 reads CSANSISAKNIQYF. The CDR3, as DNA: TGCAGCGCCAACTCGATCTCGGCCAAAAACATTCAGTACTTC.

The gene calls are TRBV12-3 or TRBV12-4 and TRBJ2-1, with D possibly being TRBD2 (6 bases). The CDR3 loop spans 15 amino acids. Trimming stripped 5 bases from V and 9 bases from J, with 20 bases between. This chain's CDR3 is CASSHLLHWEAEQFF. CDR3 sequence (DNA): TGTGCCAGCAGTCATCTGTTACACTGGGAGGCTGAGCAGTTCTTC.

The CDR3 nucleotides are TGTGCCAGCAGCCAATCAGTAAACAATGAGCAGTTCTTC. Translated: CASSQSVNNEQFF. This sequence joins TRBV3-1 and TRBJ2-1; no definite D call. The CDR3 loop spans 13 amino acids. CDR1 LGHDT and CDR2 YNNKEL come from the germline V gene (reference sequence). V was clipped by 2 bases and J by 5 bases, with 7 bases between them.

This clonotype has a single count. The V call is TRBV7-2, the J call TRBJ1-2; 10 positions match TRBD1. This CDR3 has 14 residues. Germline V CDR1 and CDR2: SGHTA, FQGNSA. J gave up 7 bases and V 3 bases, and 5 bases lay outside the gene matches. This chain's CDR3 is CASSLGQGMIGYTF. For the CDR3, the DNA is TGTGCCAGCAGCTTGGGACAGGGGATGATTGGCTACACCTTC.

This chain uses TRBV6-4 with TRBJ2-1; no firm D call. The CDR3 spans 14 residues. The germline V and J ends were trimmed by 4 bases and 3 bases, with 10 bases remaining between them. CDR1 is MRHNA, CDR2 SNTAGT, per germline. In DNA, the CDR3 is TGTGCCAGCAGTGTAAGTTGGGGCTACAATGAGCAGTTCTTC. This translates into CASSVSWGYNEQFF.

The chain carries TRBV15 and TRBJ2-1, with D possibly being TRBD2 (6 bases). Between the trimmed V and J ends, which lost 5 bases and 13 bases, there was a span of 30 bases. The CDR3 contains 17 residues. CDR1 and CDR2 from the germline V gene are LNHNV and YYDKDF (reference sequence). CDR3 protein: CATSGPQGLPMGRIQFF. The CDR3 DNA reads TGTGCCACCAGCGGACCCCAGGGACTCCCGATGGGTCGCATACAGTTCTTC.

The chain uses TRBV19 and TRBJ2-7; 8 bases are shared with TRBD1. The ends lost 5 bases at V and 2 bases at J; junction bases unmatched: 11. CDR1 is LNHDA, CDR2 SQIVND, per germline (reference sequence). This CDR3 has 16 amino acids. The CDR3 DNA reads as TGTGCCAGTAGTCTCAGGACAGGGTCAGGCCCCTACGAGCAGTACTTC. Its translation is CASSLRTGSGPYEQYF.

This sequence joins TRBV6-6 and TRBJ2-7; TRBD1 aligns across 8 bases. This CDR3 spans 16 amino acids. Trimming removed 6 bases from V and 1 base from J; junction bases left unmatched: 11. Germline V CDR1 and CDR2: MNHNY, SVGAGI (reference sequence). DNA for the CDR3: TGTGCCAGCAGACTACCGATGGGACAGGAGTCCTACGAGCAGTACTTC. Its protein product is CASRLPMGQESYEQYF.

The V and J genes are TRBV28 and TRBJ2-1; D is ambiguous. The germline CDR1 and CDR2 sequences are MDHEN and SYDVKM. The V and J ends lost 4 bases and 5 bases respectively, with 24 bases between them. This CDR3 comprises 18 residues. This CDR3 is CASSSLSRQLVVHNEQFF. CDR3 sequence (DNA): TGTGCCAGCAGTTCCCTCTCGCGGCAACTGGTTGTACACAATGAGCAGTTCTTC.

CDR3 DNA sequence: TGCAGCGTTGCAGAACAGTCCGAGCAGTACTTC. It specifies CSVAEQSEQYF. The rearrangement uses TRBV29-1 and TRBJ2-7, with D uncertain. Trimming removed 4 bases from V and 6 bases from J, with 10 bases in between. The CDR3 is 11 residues long. Looked up from germline, CDR1 is SQVTM and CDR2 is ANQGSEA.

The V call is TRBV28, the J call TRBJ2-7, with no clear D. V lost 1 base to trimming and J lost 3 bases, with 19 bases between them. Germline-derived CDR1 and CDR2 are MDHEN and SYDVKM. This CDR3 has 17 amino acids. The CDR3 region is CASSLFRVISFLYEQYF. The CDR3 nucleotides are TGTGCCAGCAGTTTATTTCGGGTTATTTCGTTTCTCTACGAGCAGTACTTC.

This chain uses TRBV30 with TRBJ2-5; the D gene is possibly TRBD2 (5 bases). Germline lookup yields CDR1 GTSNPN and CDR2 SVGIG (reference sequence). The CDR3 has 13 residues. The V and J ends lost 4 bases and 2 bases respectively, with 11 bases between them. The CDR3 DNA sequence: TGTGCCTGGAACGGGGTGTTTCAAGAGACCCAGTACTTC. Translation: CAWNGVFQETQYF.

The chain combines TRBV20-1 with TRBJ2-3, with D perhaps TRBD2 (6 bases). The V gene lost 7 bases and the J gene lost 6 bases, with 17 bases spanning the gap. From germline, CDR1 is DFQATT and CDR2 SNEGSKA (reference sequence). CDR3 length equals 13 residues. The CDR3: CSGGGEAPDTQYF. CDR3 in DNA: TGCAGTGGGGGCGGGGAGGCCCCGGATACGCAGTATTTT.

The chain employs TRBV29-1 and TRBJ1-2; possible D gene TRBD1, 6 bases. V lost 2 bases to trimming and J lost 4 bases, with 11 bases between them. Germline loops: CDR1 SQVTM, CDR2 ANQGSEA. The CDR3 runs to 13 residues. CDR3 loop: CSVENPRGYGYTF. The DNA for the CDR3 is TGCAGCGTTGAAAATCCCAGGGGCTATGGCTACACCTTC. Based on the CDR3 plus reference TRBV29-1 and TRBJ1-2, the full variable domain is SAVISQKPSRDICQRGTSLTIQCQVDSQVTMMFWYRQQPGQSLTLIATANQGSEATYESGFVIDKFPISRPNLTFSTLTVSNMSPEDSSIYLCSVENPRGYGYTFGSGTRLTVV.

This clonotype was seen more than once but under ten times. The chain carries TRBV2 and TRBJ2-1, with 14 positions matching TRBD2. CDR1 is SNHLY, CDR2 FYNNEI, per germline. The CDR3 extends over 15 amino acids. The ends lost 4 bases at V and 6 bases at J; junction bases unmatched: 2. Written as DNA, the CDR3 is TGTGCCAGCAGTGGCGGACTAGCGGGAGGCAATGAGCAGTTCTTC. Its protein product is CASSGGLAGGNEQFF.